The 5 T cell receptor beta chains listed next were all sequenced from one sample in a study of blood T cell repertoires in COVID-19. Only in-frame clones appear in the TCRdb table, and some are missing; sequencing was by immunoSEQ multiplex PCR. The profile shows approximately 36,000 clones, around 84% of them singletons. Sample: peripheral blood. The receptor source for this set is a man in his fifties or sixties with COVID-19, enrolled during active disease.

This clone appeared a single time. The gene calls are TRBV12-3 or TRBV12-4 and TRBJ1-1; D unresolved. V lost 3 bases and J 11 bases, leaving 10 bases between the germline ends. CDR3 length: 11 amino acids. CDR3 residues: CASSFSGAAFF. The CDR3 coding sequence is TGTGCCAGCAGTTTTTCGGGAGCGGCTTTCTTT.

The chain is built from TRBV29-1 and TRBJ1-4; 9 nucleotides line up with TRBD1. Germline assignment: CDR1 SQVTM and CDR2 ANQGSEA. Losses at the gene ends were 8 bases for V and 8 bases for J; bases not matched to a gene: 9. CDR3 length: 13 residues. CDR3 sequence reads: CSSLGQGQEKLFF. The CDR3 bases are TGCAGCTCTTTGGGACAGGGTCAGGAAAAACTGTTTTTT.

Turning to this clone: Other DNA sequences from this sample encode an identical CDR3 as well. Here the CDR3 reads CASRSKGVMGNSPLHF. For the CDR3, the DNA is TGTGCCAGCAGAAGTAAAGGAGTCATGGGTAATTCACCCCTCCACTTT. The chain is built from TRBV2 and TRBJ1-6, with D unresolved. Germline V gene sequence: CDR1 SNHLY, CDR2 FYNNEI. Trimming shortened V by 6 bases and J by 6 bases, and 18 bases separated the two germline ends. The CDR3 is 16 residues long.

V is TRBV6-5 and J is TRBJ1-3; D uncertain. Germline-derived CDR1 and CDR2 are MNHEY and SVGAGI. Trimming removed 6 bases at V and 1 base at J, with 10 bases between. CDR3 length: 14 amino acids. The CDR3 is CASSDGWSGNTIYF. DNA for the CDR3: TGTGCCAGCAGCGACGGGTGGTCTGGAAACACCATATATTTT.

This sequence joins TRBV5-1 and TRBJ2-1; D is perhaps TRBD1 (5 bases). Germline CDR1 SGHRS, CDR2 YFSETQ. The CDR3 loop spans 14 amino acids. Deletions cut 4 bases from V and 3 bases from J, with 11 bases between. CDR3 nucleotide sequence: TGCGCCAGCAGCCAGGGCTCATTCTACAATGAGCAGTTCTTC. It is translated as CASSQGSFYNEQFF.